Listed here are 6 T cell receptor beta chains from one sample, sequenced in a study of identifying expanded T cells in peripheral blood. Clones were sequenced by immunoSEQ multiplex PCR, and TCRdb holds only the in-frame ones, with some missing. This table holds around 82,000 clones, 84% found once. Input material: blood. The receptors here all came from a person aged 18 to 70 in good health.

CDR3 region: CASFLRAGGFGEQYF. The CDR3 bases are TGTGCCAGTTTCCTGAGGGCGGGAGGGTTCGGGGAGCAGTACTTC. The V gene is TRBV19, the J gene TRBJ2-7; 9 bases map to TRBD2. Germline V CDR1 and CDR2: LNHDA, SQIVND (reference sequence). The junction had 15 bases not matched to a gene; V was cut back by 8 bases and J by 7 bases. This CDR3 region has 15 residues.

This chain uses TRBV27 with TRBJ2-1, with 13 bases aligning to TRBD2. The CDR3 is 15 amino acids. After removal of 6 bases from V and 8 bases from J, the junction contained 7 bases not matched to a gene. The germline CDR1 and CDR2 sequences are MNHEY and SMNVEV (reference sequence). Written as DNA, the CDR3 is TGTGCCAGCAGCACTAGCGGGAGGGCTTGGTATGAGCAGTTCTTC. It codes for CASSTSGRAWYEQFF.

The chain uses TRBV7-2 and TRBJ1-2; 7 positions agree with TRBD1. Germline CDR1 is SGHTA and CDR2 is FQGNSA. CDR3 length: 13 residues. V gave up 6 bases and J gave up 0 bases; unmatched junction bases: 1. The CDR3 sequence: CASRGTANYGYTF. CDR3 sequence (DNA): TGTGCCAGCAGAGGGACAGCTAACTATGGCTACACCTTC.

This chain links TRBV9 with TRBJ2-3; 9 bases agree with TRBD1. J lost 6 bases, V lost 1 base, and 6 bases had no gene match. CDR1 is SGDLS and CDR2 is YYNGEE in the germline V gene. The CDR3 consists of 15 residues. The CDR3 coding sequence is TGTGCCAGCAGCGTAATGGGACAGGGAAAGGATACGCAGTATTTT. Translating it yields CASSVMGQGKDTQYF.

This chain joins TRBV6-6 and TRBJ2-7; the D gene is possibly TRBD2 (5 bases). V dropped 6 bases and J dropped 2 bases, with 14 bases sitting between them. Germline loops: CDR1 MNHNY, CDR2 SVGAGI (reference sequence). The CDR3 covers 14 residues. CDR3 amino acids: CASSFRERPYEQYF. CDR3 in DNA: TGTGCCAGCAGCTTCCGGGAAAGACCCTACGAGCAGTACTTC.

The rearrangement joins TRBV5-1 to TRBJ2-7; 10 bases map to TRBD1. V gave up 4 bases and J gave up 2 bases; unmatched junction bases: 3. Per germline, CDR1 SGHRS and CDR2 YFSETQ. The length of the CDR3 is 14 residues. CDR3 bases: TGCGCCAGCAGCGGGACAGGGGCAACCTACGAGCAGTACTTC. Protein: CASSGTGATYEQYF. Complete variable domain (other parts from reference TRBV5-1 and TRBJ2-7): KAGVTQTPRYLIKTRGQQVTLSCSPISGHRSVSWYQQTPGQGLQFLFEYFSETQRNKGNFPGRFSGRQFSNSRSEMNVSTLELGDSALYLCASSGTGATYEQYFGPGTRLTVT.